This T cell receptor (beta chain) was found in a study of blood T cell repertoires in COVID-19. Looking at the study overall: Some COVID-19 samples were acute and others convalescent; all came from the United States, Italy and Spain.

This clone occurred once. CDR3 length equals 17 residues. Germline V lookup: CDR1 MNHEY, CDR2 SMNVEV (reference sequence). The germline V and J ends were trimmed by 8 bases and 0 bases, with 17 bases remaining between them. Per the study methods: Amplification of reference gene primers was used by the study to estimate nucleated cell counts. The repertoire was sequenced with immunoSEQ multiplex PCR; TCRdb's copy has only in-frame clones and lacks some. That table furnishes V, J and clone size, whereas the DNA furnished D and trimming. The sample lists about 73,000 clones, around 80% occurring once. This receptor was taken from a man aged 50 or older with active COVID-19. Sequencing was carried out using peripheral blood. This chain links TRBV27 with TRBJ2-6, with D hard to call. The CDR3 nucleotides read TGTGCCAGCTATTGTAAGAGTCTCGACTCTGGGGCCAACGTCCTGACTTTC. This sequence encodes CASYCKSLDSGANVLTF.